This is a list of T cell receptor beta chains from one sample in a study of T-cell reconstitution after alpha-beta-depleted transplantation in children. A single record per CDR3 protein comes from TCRdb applying MiXCR to the PCR reads. This table has about 900,000 distinct CDR3 sequences, 25% to 35% appearing once. The sample in question was PBMCs, mostly from graft donor cells, obtained 360 days after TCRalphabeta/CD19-depleted stem cell transplant. All receptors come from a boy in the first two years of life who had a stem cell transplant for SCID, so the T cells may come from the graft donor. Both conserved end residues are part of each CDR3. A D gene is named only where the DNA matches it firmly. For some rows the clone size is stated as once, few or many, or as a class when expanded; others skip it.

TRBV12-3/TRBV12-4,NA,TRBJ2-2,NA,CATRRTPTGSYGELFF,TGTGCCACCCGCCGGACGCCTACAGGGTCGTACGGGGAGCTGTTTTTT
TRBV9,NA,TRBJ1-2,few,CASTLRDGLYGYTF,TGTGCCAGCACCCTACGGGACGGACTCTATGGCTACACCTTC
TRBV29-1,NA,TRBJ2-7,NA,CSVDWGHEQYF,TGCAGCGTTGACTGGGGCCACGAGCAGTACTTC
TRBV6-5,NA,TRBJ1-2,many,CASSYSGGNYGYTF,TGTGCCAGCAGTTACTCGGGGGGAAACTATGGCTACACCTTC
TRBV3-1,NA,TRBJ1-2,few,CASSPRVGHYGYTF,TGTGCCAGCAGCCCTCGGGTAGGGCACTATGGCTACACCTTC
TRBV29-1,TRBD2,TRBJ2-7,few,CSVDGGAYEQYF,TGCAGCGTGGACGGGGGGGCCTACGAGCAGTACTTC
TRBV19,TRBD1,TRBJ2-2,few,CASSRQGWSTGELFF,TGTGCCAGTAGTCGACAGGGGTGGTCCACCGGGGAGCTGTTTTTT
TRBV20-1,NA,TRBJ2-3,few,CSAPPVGGGRDTQYF,TGCAGTGCTCCCCCGGTGGGTGGGGGCCGTGATACGCAGTATTTT
TRBV4-1,NA,TRBJ1-6,few,CASSQGEAVQGKFSPLHF,TGCGCCAGCAGCCAAGGGGAGGCAGTACAGGGCAAATTTTCACCCCTCCACTTT
TRBV5-1,TRBD1,TRBJ1-6,few,CASSRGSGTGGNSPLHF,TGCGCCAGCAGCCGAGGGTCTGGGACAGGGGGGAATTCACCCCTCCACTTT
TRBV29-1,NA,TRBJ1-1,few,CSAGWDIGTEAFF,TGCAGCGCGGGGTGGGATATAGGCACTGAAGCTTTCTTT
TRBV11-2,TRBD2,TRBJ2-4,NA,CASSLDTVAGGLLAKNIQYF,TGTGCCAGCAGCTTAGATACGGTAGCGGGGGGGTTACTAGCCAAAAACATTCAGTACTTC
TRBV6-5,TRBD2,TRBJ2-5,few,CASSYNRPSGGPQETQYF,TGTGCCAGCAGTTACAATCGGCCTAGCGGGGGACCTCAAGAGACCCAGTACTTC
TRBV11-2,TRBD1,TRBJ1-1,few,CASSPSPGQVNTEAFF,TGTGCCAGCAGCCCCTCACCGGGACAGGTAAACACTGAAGCTTTCTTT
TRBV6-1,TRBD1,TRBJ1-5,NA,CASRRRTGQVIQPQHF,TGTGCCAGCAGAAGAAGGACGGGACAGGTAATTCAGCCCCAGCATTTT
TRBV5-1,NA,TRBJ1-1,few,CASSPSNIVGAEAFF,TGCGCCAGCAGCCCCTCTAATATCGTGGGGGCTGAAGCTTTCTTT
TRBV4-3,TRBD2,TRBJ2-7,NA,CASSQEAAGAYEQYF,TGCGCCAGCAGCCAAGAGGCGGCGGGGGCCTACGAGCAGTACTTC
TRBV19,TRBD1,TRBJ2-7,NA,CASSNRGRVYEQYF,TGTGCCAGTTCCAACAGGGGGCGAGTCTACGAGCAGTACTTC
TRBV5-1,TRBD1,TRBJ1-5,NA,CASSLEGQGDQPQHF,TGCGCCAGCAGCTTGGAAGGACAGGGGGATCAGCCCCAGCATTTT
TRBV24-1,NA,TRBJ2-7,NA,CATSDPRDGTYEQYF,TGTGCCACCAGTGATCCCCGGGACGGCACCTACGAGCAGTACTTC
TRBV20-1,NA,TRBJ2-1,NA,CSAMLADLNEQFF,TGCAGTGCTATGTTAGCGGACTTAAATGAGCAGTTCTTC
TRBV11-2,TRBD1,TRBJ2-1,NA,CASSRTGNSYNEQFF,TGTGCCAGCAGCCGGACAGGGAATTCCTACAATGAGCAGTTCTTC
TRBV6-4,TRBD2,TRBJ2-1,NA,CASSDSRLAGGRNEQFF,TGTGCCAGCAGTGACTCCCGACTAGCGGGGGGGCGGAATGAGCAGTTCTTC
TRBV7-9,NA,TRBJ2-7,few,CASSLQDLSYEQYF,TGTGCCAGCAGCCTCCAGGACCTCTCCTACGAGCAGTACTTC
TRBV3-1,TRBD2,TRBJ2-7,NA,CASSQAYGGAYEQYF,TGTGCCAGCAGCCAAGCGTACGGGGGGGCCTACGAGCAGTACTTC
TRBV7-2,NA,TRBJ2-3,NA,CASSSLTFTDTQYF,TGTGCCAGCAGCTCGTTAACTTTCACAGATACGCAGTATTTT
TRBV4-2,TRBD2,TRBJ2-3,NA,CASSQAWTSAGGPSTDTQYF,TGTGCCAGCAGCCAAGCTTGGACCTCAGCGGGGGGCCCTAGCACAGATACGCAGTATTTT
TRBV12-3/TRBV12-4,NA,TRBJ1-5,few,CASSLFGGQPQHF,TGTGCCAGCAGCCTCTTTGGGGGACAGCCCCAGCATTTT
TRBV4-1,NA,TRBJ1-5,few,CASSQRAPLPSQPQHF,TGCGCCAGCAGCCAGAGAGCCCCGCTACCGAGTCAGCCCCAGCATTTT
TRBV4-1,NA,TRBJ2-6,NA,CASSQDSGGGANVLTF,TGCGCCAGCAGCCAAGATTCGGGTGGTGGGGCCAACGTCCTGACTTTC
TRBV29-1,NA,TRBJ2-7,few,CSVWREGNYEQYF,TGCAGCGTTTGGCGGGAAGGGAACTACGAGCAGTACTTC
TRBV11-1,TRBD1,TRBJ2-1,NA,CASSLGIGQGPHNEQFF,TGTGCCAGCAGCTTAGGGATCGGACAGGGCCCACACAATGAGCAGTTCTTC
TRBV18,NA,TRBJ1-2,NA,CASSRKDIFYGYTF,TGTGCCAGCTCACGAAAAGATATCTTCTATGGCTACACCTTC
TRBV7-2,NA,TRBJ2-5,NA,CASSLFPDQETQYF,TGTGCCAGCAGCTTATTTCCAGATCAAGAGACCCAGTACTTC
TRBV7-8,TRBD1,TRBJ2-2,NA,CASSLGQVGELFF,TGTGCCAGCAGCTTGGGACAGGTCGGGGAGCTGTTTTTT
TRBV18,NA,TRBJ2-6,few,CASSPPGSPGANVLTF,TGTGCCAGCTCACCACCGGGAAGCCCTGGGGCCAACGTCCTGACTTTC
TRBV5-5,NA,TRBJ2-6,NA,CASSLAGPKITGANVLTF,TGTGCCAGCAGCTTGGCAGGCCCTAAGATAACTGGGGCCAACGTCCTGACTTTC
TRBV29-1,NA,TRBJ1-1,NA,CSVEDRGAEAFF,TGCAGCGTTGAAGATCGGGGGGCTGAAGCTTTCTTT
TRBV2,TRBD1,TRBJ2-2,many,CASSEITGGGELFF,TGTGCCAGCAGTGAAATCACAGGGGGTGGGGAGCTGTTTTTT
TRBV15,NA,TRBJ2-5,NA,CATSPRRQETQYF,TGTGCCACCAGCCCCCGGCGCCAAGAGACCCAGTACTTC
TRBV2,TRBD1,TRBJ2-5,NA,CASSEGTGPQETQYF,TGTGCCAGCAGTGAAGGGACAGGACCGCAAGAGACCCAGTACTTC
TRBV12-3/TRBV12-4,TRBD1,TRBJ2-7,few,CASSPSGTGTKEQYF,TGTGCCAGCAGTCCCTCCGGGACAGGGACTAAAGAGCAGTACTTC
TRBV12-3/TRBV12-4,TRBD1,TRBJ1-1,few,CASSFRTGGTNTEAFF,TGTGCCAGCAGTTTCCGGACAGGAGGGACGAACACTGAAGCTTTCTTT
TRBV5-1,NA,TRBJ2-7,many,CASSSRSSYEQYF,TGTGCCAGCAGCAGTAGGAGCTCCTACGAGCAGTACTTC
TRBV5-1,TRBD1,TRBJ2-1,NA,CASSLTGGSNEQFF,TGCGCCAGCAGCTTGACAGGGGGAAGCAATGAGCAGTTCTTC
TRBV7-8,NA,TRBJ2-7,NA,CASSLETPPLEYEQYF,TGTGCCAGCAGCTTAGAGACGCCACCGCTAGAATACGAGCAGTACTTC
TRBV12-3/TRBV12-4,NA,TRBJ2-5,NA,CASSSGQPNIQETQYF,TGTGCCAGCAGTTCCGGACAGCCAAATATTCAAGAGACCCAGTACTTC
TRBV5-5,NA,TRBJ2-4,few,CASSFSGPGADIQYF,TGTGCCAGCAGCTTCTCAGGGCCCGGGGCGGACATTCAGTACTTC